What follows is one T cell receptor (beta chain) and its context. Its matching antigen is unknown. These data come from a study of cytomegalovirus exposure and HLA in healthy donors. Study context: Among the roughly 400 genotyped donors, 70% to 85% were placed in the Caucasian-associated ancestry cluster.

Researchers ran the PCR with 60 Vbeta and 13 Jbeta primers. Clones were read by immunoSEQ multiplex PCR, and TCRdb kept only the in-frame ones, dropping some. The table has about 180,000 clones, 75% to 85% seen once. Study-wide results and caveats: An analysis that came later showed most CMV-associated TCR beta chains appearing HLA-restricted.

Germline V gene data show CDR1 as SGHNT and CDR2 as YYREEE (reference sequence). V lost 4 bases, J lost 1 base, and 12 bases lay in between. The CDR3 consists of 14 residues. Sequencing was performed on PBMCs. The sequence derives from a woman aged 18-29 years in good health and CMV-seropositive. The chain recombines TRBV5-4 with TRBJ2-7; TRBD2 might be the D (5 bases). CDR3 residues: CASSEGRLSYEQYF. The CDR3 DNA reads as TGTGCCAGCAGCGAGGGCAGGTTGTCCTACGAGCAGTACTTC.